One and the same sample provided the 25 T cell receptor beta chains below, sequenced in a study of CXCR3-negative and CXCR3-positive naive CD8 T cells. Study-level results: CXCR3-positive naive cells had more hydrophobic TRB CDR3s than CXCR3-negative naive cells.

Their target antigens are unknown. UMI labels and 5' RACE were used to prepare the TRB cDNA libraries. TCRdb re-called the 5' RACE reads; one entry per CDR3 protein, DNA not given. Across some 120,000 distinct CDR3 sequences, the top ten clones capture about 0.61% of the sample. Sequenced: naive CXCR3+ CD8+ T cells from blood. Described subset: CD45RO-CCR7+CD27+CD95- naive CD8+ T cells expressing CXCR3 (TNR3+). The receptor set was obtained from a human donor in good health. Some clones in this sample may be carry-over from other donors' samples.

The V gene is TRBV3-1, the J gene TRBJ2-7. The CDR3 sequence is 16 residues long. Germline V lookup: CDR1 LGHDT, CDR2 YNNKEL (reference sequence). The CDR3 protein is CASSQSSGLSSNEQYF.

The J gene is TRBJ1-1, the V gene TRBV15. Germline CDR1 reads LNHNV; CDR2 reads YYDKDF (reference sequence). This CDR3 region has 15 residues. The CDR3 protein is CATSRDSFADTEAFF.

The CDR3 region is CASSTPTSPYEQYF. This chain connects TRBV7-9 to TRBJ2-7. Germline V gene sequence: CDR1 SEHNR, CDR2 FQNEAQ (reference sequence). The CDR3 is 14 amino acids.

The CDR3 region is CASRPPSAPEAFF. This rearrangement joins TRBV28 to TRBJ1-1; absent DNA, TCRdb's TRBD1 call cannot be checked. CDR3 length: 13 residues. Germline loops: CDR1 MDHEN, CDR2 SYDVKM.

The chain is built from TRBV27 and TRBJ2-7; TCRdb proposes TRBD1, but this gene call is untestable without DNA. The germline gives CDR1 MNHEY, CDR2 SMNVEV (reference sequence). This CDR3 has 14 residues. CDR3: CASRQGAEVYEQYF.

V and J are TRBV6-4 and TRBJ2-1; the TCRdb D gene call, TRBD1, has no DNA to confirm it. There are 13 residues in the CDR3. Per germline, CDR1 MRHNA and CDR2 SNTAGT. CDR3 protein: CASALGARNEQFF.

The CDR3 sequence: CASSQGQGFSYEQYF. The chain joins TRBV4-1 to TRBJ2-7; TCRdb's D call, TRBD1, is unchecked because there is no DNA. Germline V gene sequence: CDR1 MGHRA, CDR2 YSYEKL. CDR3 size: 15 residues.

The CDR3 loop is CSARAGAYEQYF. The chain joins TRBV20-1 to TRBJ2-7; the D call from TCRdb, TRBD1, cannot be confirmed without DNA. This CDR3 has 12 amino acids. Germline V gene lookup returns CDR1 DFQATT and CDR2 SNEGSKA (reference sequence).

The chain uses TRBV4-1 and TRBJ2-3. The length of the CDR3 is 14 residues. The V gene's germline CDR1 is MGHRA and CDR2 YSYEKL. The CDR3 sequence is CASSQDGPTDTQYF.

V and J are TRBV20-1 and TRBJ2-5; checking the TCRdb D call of TRBD2 is not possible without DNA. The germline V gene encodes CDR1 DFQATT and CDR2 SNEGSKA (reference sequence). This CDR3 comprises 15 residues. The CDR3 is CSATGLAGSEETQYF.

The rearrangement uses TRBV4-3 and TRBJ2-5; TCRdb names TRBD2, which stays unverified in the absence of DNA. This CDR3 is 13 amino acids long. In germline, CDR1 is LGHNA, CDR2 YSLEER. The CDR3 protein is CASSQRESETQYF.

This chain connects TRBV12-3 or TRBV12-4 to TRBJ2-7; lacking DNA, the TRBD1 call made by TCRdb goes unchecked. The CDR3 is 15 residues long. The CDR3 spells CASSLGQGISYEQYF.

V gene TRBV30 combines with J gene TRBJ2-7; TCRdb's assignment of TRBD1 cannot be checked, as there is no DNA. CDR1 is GTSNPN, CDR2 SVGIG, per germline (reference sequence). This CDR3 contains 13 residues. This CDR3 is CAWSGGQGYEQYF.

The CDR3 spells CASGPGLYASGGLPTDTQYF. The gene calls are TRBV12-5 and TRBJ2-3; absent DNA, TCRdb's TRBD2 call cannot be checked. The CDR3 is 20 residues long. Germline CDR1 is LGHNT and CDR2 is FRNRAP.

This sequence joins TRBV9 and TRBJ2-3; TCRdb lists TRBD1, though no DNA is available to test this call. The germline V gene encodes CDR1 SGDLS and CDR2 YYNGEE. This CDR3 has 16 amino acids. The CDR3 region is CASSPTRDSATDTQYF.

The gene calls are TRBV7-9 and TRBJ2-7; TCRdb gives TRBD1 as the D gene, but with no DNA this cannot be confirmed. The CDR3 contains 13 residues. CDR1 and CDR2 from the germline V gene are SEHNR and FQNEAQ (reference sequence). The CDR3 loop reads CASSAPGQYEQYF.

The gene calls are TRBV7-9 and TRBJ2-7. This CDR3 spans 16 amino acids. Germline-derived CDR1 and CDR2 are SEHNR and FQNEAQ (reference sequence). CDR3 in amino acids: CASSLLYGDFSYEQYF. The entire variable domain, with the rest obtained from reference TRBV7-9 and TRBJ2-7, is as follows: DTGVSQNPRHKITKRGQNVTFRCDPISEHNRLYWYRQTLGQGPEFLTYFQNEAQLEKSRLLSDRFSAERPKGSFSTLEIQRTEQGDSAMYLCASSLLYGDFSYEQYFGPGTRLTVT.

The chain uses TRBV28 and TRBJ2-7; TCRdb calls TRBD2, which cannot be checked without DNA. The CDR3 is 13 amino acids. CDR1 and CDR2 (germline): MDHEN, SYDVKM. The CDR3 spells CASSTSGGYEQYF. Filled out from reference TRBV28 and TRBJ2-7, the complete variable domain reads DVKVTQSSRYLVKRTGEKVFLECVQDMDHENMFWYRQDPGLGLRLIYFSYDVKMKEKGDIPEGYSVSREKKERFSLILESASTNQTSMYLCASSTSGGYEQYFGPGTRLTVT.

The J gene is TRBJ2-2, the V gene TRBV15; TCRdb names TRBD2, which stays unverified in the absence of DNA. Germline V gives CDR1 LNHNV, CDR2 YYDKDF (reference sequence). CDR3 length: 15 amino acids. The CDR3 sequence: CATSRVGGGTGELFF.

The V gene is TRBV20-1, the J gene TRBJ1-4. From germline, CDR1 is DFQATT and CDR2 SNEGSKA (reference sequence). This CDR3 spans 13 amino acids. CDR3: CSARQLTNEKLFF.

The chain has TRBV5-1 and TRBJ2-1; TCRdb's D call of TRBD1 is untestable without DNA. There are 11 residues in the CDR3. Germline V lookup: CDR1 SGHRS, CDR2 YFSETQ. CDR3 protein: CASSFLGGQFF.

V usage is TRBV5-1 and J usage is TRBJ2-1; checking the TCRdb D call of TRBD1 is not possible without DNA. CDR1 SGHRS and CDR2 YFSETQ come from the germline V gene. This CDR3 region has 14 residues. The CDR3 reads CASRGDSSYNEQFF.

The V and J genes are TRBV29-1 and TRBJ2-3; TCRdb selects TRBD1, and the lack of DNA leaves this call unchecked. Germline V gene sequence: CDR1 SQVTM, CDR2 ANQGSEA. The CDR3 runs to 15 residues. Here the CDR3 reads CSVATTGTHTDTQYF.

The V gene is TRBV5-1, the J gene TRBJ2-2. CDR3 length equals 14 residues. CDR1 and CDR2 (germline): SGHRS, YFSETQ. The CDR3 reads CASSFPSDTGELFF.

The rearrangement joins TRBV2 to TRBJ2-1. Germline-derived CDR1 and CDR2 are SNHLY and FYNNEI. The CDR3 sequence is 12 residues long. CDR3 sequence reads: CASSEIHNEQFF.